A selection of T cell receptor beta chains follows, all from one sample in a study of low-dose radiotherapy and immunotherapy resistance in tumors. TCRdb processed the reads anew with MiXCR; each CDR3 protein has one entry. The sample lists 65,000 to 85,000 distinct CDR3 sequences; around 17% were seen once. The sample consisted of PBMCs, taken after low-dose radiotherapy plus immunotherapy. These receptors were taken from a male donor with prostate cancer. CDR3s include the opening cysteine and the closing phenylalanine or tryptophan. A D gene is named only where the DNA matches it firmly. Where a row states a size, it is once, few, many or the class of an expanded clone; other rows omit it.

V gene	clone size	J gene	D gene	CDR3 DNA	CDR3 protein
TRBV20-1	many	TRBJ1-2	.	TGCAGTGCTAGAGGAGATGCTAACTATGGCTACACCTTC	CSARGDANYGYTF
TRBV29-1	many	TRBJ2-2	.	TGCAGCGTTACAAGGGGCGGGGAGCTGTTTTTT	CSVTRGGELFF
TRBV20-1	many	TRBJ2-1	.	TGCAGCGCAGGGGCGGCCTACAATGAGCAGTTCTTC	CSAGAAYNEQFF
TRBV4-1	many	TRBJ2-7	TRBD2	TGCGCCAGCAGCCAACTAGCGGGGTCCTCCTACGAGCAGTACTTC	CASSQLAGSSYEQYF
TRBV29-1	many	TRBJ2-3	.	TGCAGCGTTGTCGGGTCGGATACGCAGTATTTT	CSVVGSDTQYF
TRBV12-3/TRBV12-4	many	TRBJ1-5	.	TGTGCCAGCAGTCCGGACGGGGGCGATCAGCCCCAGCATTTT	CASSPDGGDQPQHF
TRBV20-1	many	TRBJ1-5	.	TGCAGTGCTTCGGACGGGATGAATCAGCCCCAGCATTTT	CSASDGMNQPQHF
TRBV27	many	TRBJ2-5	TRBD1	TGTGCCAGCAGTCCATGGACAGGGGGCCTGGAGACCCAGTACTTC	CASSPWTGGLETQYF
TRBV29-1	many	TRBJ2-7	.	TGCAGCGTTGGCGTTGGGCAGTATCTCGAGCAGTACTTC	CSVGVGQYLEQYF
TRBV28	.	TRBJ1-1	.	TGTGCCAGCACCCTGGGGGCAGGGAGCACTGAAGCTTTCTTT	CASTLGAGSTEAFF
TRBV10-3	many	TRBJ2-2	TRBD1	TGTGCCATCATGGGGACAGCCAACACCGGGGAGCTGTTTTTT	CAIMGTANTGELFF
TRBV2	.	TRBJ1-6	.	TGTGCCAGCAGCGCGCAGGCGGGATCACCCCTCCACTTT	CASSAQAGSPLHF
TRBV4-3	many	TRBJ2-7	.	TGCGCCAGCAGCCAAGAATATGGTGCGCCGGCTACTTCCTACGAGCAGTACTTC	CASSQEYGAPATSYEQYF
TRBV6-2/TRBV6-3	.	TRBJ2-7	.	TGTTCCAGCAGTTTATTCGGCGGTTACGAGCAGTACTTC	CSSSLFGGYEQYF
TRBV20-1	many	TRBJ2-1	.	TGCAGTGCTAGGCTTCCCAGGGACGGGAATGAGCAGTTCTTC	CSARLPRDGNEQFF
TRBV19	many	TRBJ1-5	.	TGTGCCAGTAGTGAACAGGCGTATTATAGCAATCAGCCCCAGCATTTT	CASSEQAYYSNQPQHF
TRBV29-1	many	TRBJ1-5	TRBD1	TGCAGCGTGGGGACAGGGTATAGCAATCAGCCCCAGCATTTT	CSVGTGYSNQPQHF
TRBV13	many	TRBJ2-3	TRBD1	TGTGCCAGCAGTTTAACCCAGGGGGCAGCAGATACGCAGTATTTT	CASSLTQGAADTQYF
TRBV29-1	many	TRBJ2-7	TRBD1	TGCAGCGCCCGGGACAGGTTTTACGAGCAGTACTTC	CSARDRFYEQYF
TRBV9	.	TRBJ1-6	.	TGTGCCAGCGCACAGGGCGCGGATAATTCACCCCTCCACTTT	CASAQGADNSPLHF
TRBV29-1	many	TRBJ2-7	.	TGCAGCGTCGCGTTGTGGGGGGACGAGCAGTACTTC	CSVALWGDEQYF
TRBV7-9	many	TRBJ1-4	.	TGTGCCAGCAACACGGGGGGAACTAATGAAAAACTGTTTTTT	CASNTGGTNEKLFF
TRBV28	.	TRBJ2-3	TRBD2	TGTGCCAGCAGTTTAGTTGGCGGGGGAAGCACAGATACGCAGTATTTT	CASSLVGGGSTDTQYF
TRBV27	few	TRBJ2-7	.	TGTGCCAGCAGCAGTAGACAGTTGCCCGAGCAGTACTTC	CASSSRQLPEQYF
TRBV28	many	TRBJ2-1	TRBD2	TGTGCCAGCAGTTCCCCTTTCAAGCGGGAGTCCTATGAGCAGTTCTTC	CASSSPFKRESYEQFF
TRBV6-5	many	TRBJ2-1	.	TGTGCCAGCAGTTACTACAGCGGCAACTCCTACAATGAGCAGTTCTTC	CASSYYSGNSYNEQFF
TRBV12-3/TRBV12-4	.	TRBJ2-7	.	TGTGCCAGCAGTTACAGGGTCCACGAGCAGTACTTC	CASSYRVHEQYF
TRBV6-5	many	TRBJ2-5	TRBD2	TGTGCCAGCAGGCGGGGACTAGCGGGAACGGTCGAGACCCAGTACTTC	CASRRGLAGTVETQYF
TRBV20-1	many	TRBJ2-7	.	TGCAGTGCTAGAGATCTAGTCCAGGCGACCTACGAGCAGTACTTC	CSARDLVQATYEQYF
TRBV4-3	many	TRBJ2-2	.	TGCGCCAGCAGCGCCCGCACTTTGAACACCGGGGAGCTGTTTTTT	CASSARTLNTGELFF
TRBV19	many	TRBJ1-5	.	TGTGCCAGTAGTGGGGGGTCGGACCAGCCCCAGCATTTT	CASSGGSDQPQHF
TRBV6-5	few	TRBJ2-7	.	TGTGCCAGCAGTCGCGGGGCAGGAGAGGAGCAGTACTTC	CASSRGAGEEQYF
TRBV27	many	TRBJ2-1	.	TGTGCCAGCAGCCCTACCGGGAGCTATGAGCAGTTCTTC	CASSPTGSYEQFF
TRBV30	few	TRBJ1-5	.	TGTGCCTGGAGGGAATCAGGCGATCAGCCCCAGCATTTT	CAWRESGDQPQHF
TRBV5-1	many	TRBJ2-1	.	TGCGCCAGCAGCTTGGCCAGTGGTCTCGGGAATGAGCAGTTCTTC	CASSLASGLGNEQFF
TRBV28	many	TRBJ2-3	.	TGTGCCAGCAGCCCCCAGCGGACAGCCGGCGATACGCAGTATTTT	CASSPQRTAGDTQYF
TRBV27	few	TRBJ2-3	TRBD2	TGTGCCAGCAGCCTTAGACTAGCGGGGCTGGATACGCAGTATTTT	CASSLRLAGLDTQYF
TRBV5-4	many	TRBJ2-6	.	TGTGCCAGCAGCTTGGCCCGCTCTGGGGCCAACGTCCTGACTTTC	CASSLARSGANVLTF
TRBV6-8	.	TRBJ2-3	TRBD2	TGTGCCTGTGGGAGGGGTACGCAGTATTTT	CACGRGTQYF
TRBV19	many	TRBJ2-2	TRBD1	TGTGCCAGTATCCATACAGGGGGTCTGGCCGGGGAGCTGTTTTTT	CASIHTGGLAGELFF
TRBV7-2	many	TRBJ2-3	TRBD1	TGTGCCAGCAGCAAAAGACAGGGGGAGGGCACAGATACGCAGTATTTT	CASSKRQGEGTDTQYF
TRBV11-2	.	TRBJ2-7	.	TGTGCCAGCATGGGACTGAGAGGATACGAGCAGTACTTC	CASMGLRGYEQYF